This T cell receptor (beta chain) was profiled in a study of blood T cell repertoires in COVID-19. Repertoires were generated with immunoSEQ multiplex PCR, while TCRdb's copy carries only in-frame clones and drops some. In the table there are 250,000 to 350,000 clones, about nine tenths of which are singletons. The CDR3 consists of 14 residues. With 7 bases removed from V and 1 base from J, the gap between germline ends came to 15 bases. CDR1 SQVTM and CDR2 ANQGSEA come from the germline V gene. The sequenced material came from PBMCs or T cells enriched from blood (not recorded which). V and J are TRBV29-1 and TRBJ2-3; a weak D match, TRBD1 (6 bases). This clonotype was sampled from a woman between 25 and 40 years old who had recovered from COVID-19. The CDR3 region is CSAKKGVRTDTQYF. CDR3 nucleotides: TGCAGCGCCAAGAAGGGGGTCCGCACAGATACGCAGTATTTT.